These T cell receptor beta chains were read from a single sample in a study of PD-L1 blockade in urothelial cancer. Method: immunoSEQ multiplex PCR; TCRdb's copy keeps in-frame clones and lacks some. This repertoire shows about 130,000 clones, about 82% found once; its top ten account for 2.4%. The sample in question was PBMCs, obtained around atezolizumab (anti-PD-L1) treatment. These receptors all stem from a man in his forties or fifties with urothelial cancer. Each CDR3 is given with its conserved first and last residue. The D gene is left open where the match is weak. Size tells how often a clone was seen (once, few, many) or the class of an expanded clone, and some rows leave it out.

V gene	clone size	J gene	D gene	CDR3 DNA	CDR3 protein
TRBV6-1	NA	TRBJ2-3	NA	TGTGCCAGCAGTGAAAATAGCAAGGATACGCAGTATTTT	CASSENSKDTQYF
TRBV6-5	NA	TRBJ2-7	TRBD1	TGTGCCAGCAGTTACTCTCCCGGGACAGGGGCCTACGAGCAGTACTTC	CASSYSPGTGAYEQYF
TRBV10-3	once	TRBJ1-1	NA	TGTGCCATCAGTGCACGGGTAGACACTGAAGCTTTCTTT	CAISARVDTEAFF
TRBV7-3	once	TRBJ1-5	NA	TGTGCCAGCAGCCTCTCGCCGGGTCAGCCCCAGCATTTT	CASSLSPGQPQHF
TRBV28	NA	TRBJ1-2	NA	TGTGCCAGCAGTGCCGACAGGCCCTATGGCTACACCTTC	CASSADRPYGYTF
TRBV6-5	NA	TRBJ2-7	NA	TGTGCCAGCAGTTATTCAACTGGAAGGGGGTCGGGCGAGCAGTACTTC	CASSYSTGRGSGEQYF
TRBV19	once	TRBJ1-5	TRBD1	TGTGCCAGTAGCCAGGGGGCTACACCAGGTTTTTGGCCCCAGCATTTT	CASSQGATPGFWPQHF
TRBV14	NA	TRBJ1-1	NA	TGTGCCAGCAGCCAAGACCTCAGGGTAGGCACTGAAGCTTTCTTT	CASSQDLRVGTEAFF
TRBV4-1	once	TRBJ2-5	TRBD2	TGCGCCAGCAGCCAGGGACTAGCGGGAGGTATCGGTGGGACCCAGTACTTC	CASSQGLAGGIGGTQYF
TRBV30	few	TRBJ2-7	NA	TGTGCCTGGAGTGTTGGAGGGAGCTCCTACGAGCAGTACTTC	CAWSVGGSSYEQYF
TRBV9	NA	TRBJ2-1	TRBD2	TGTGCCAGCAGCGCCGTCCGGGGACTAATAAACAATGAGCAGTTCTTC	CASSAVRGLINNEQFF
TRBV28	NA	TRBJ2-1	NA	TGTGCCAGCAGTGAGCTCTACTCCTACAATGAGCAGTTCTTC	CASSELYSYNEQFF
TRBV5-1	once	TRBJ2-1	TRBD1	TGCGCCAGCAGCTTGGGACAGGGTCCAAATGAGCAGTTCTTC	CASSLGQGPNEQFF
TRBV30	NA	TRBJ2-2	NA	TGTGCCTGGAGTTCTTGGCTGAACACCGGGGAGCTGTTTTTT	CAWSSWLNTGELFF
TRBV6-5	NA	TRBJ2-6	NA	TGTGCCAGCAGTTATTCCGGGGACATCCTGACTTTC	CASSYSGDILTF
TRBV6-6	NA	TRBJ1-5	NA	TGTGCCAGCAGTCCCTCCCGCGGGAATCAGCCCCAGCATTTT	CASSPSRGNQPQHF
TRBV5-1	NA	TRBJ2-5	NA	TGCGCCAGCAGCTTGATAGGGGCTGGGGAGACCCAGTACTTC	CASSLIGAGETQYF
TRBV18	many	TRBJ1-5	NA	TGTGCCAGCTCATGGGGACAAAACAGCAATCAGCCCCAGCATTTT	CASSWGQNSNQPQHF
TRBV14	NA	TRBJ1-2	NA	TGTGCCAGCAGCCAAGATTCTCGCAGGGGCTATGGCTACACCTTC	CASSQDSRRGYGYTF
TRBV19	NA	TRBJ2-6	NA	TGTGCCAGCCGGACCGAGGGGGCTGGGGCCAACGTCCTGACTTTC	CASRTEGAGANVLTF
TRBV6-5	NA	TRBJ2-7	NA	TGTGCCAGCAGATTGACAGCTCTTTCCTACGAGCAGTACTTC	CASRLTALSYEQYF
TRBV28	NA	TRBJ1-2	TRBD1	TGTGCCAGCAAACTCGGACAGGGGGGGGTCTATGGCTACACCTTC	CASKLGQGGVYGYTF
TRBV28	NA	TRBJ1-2	NA	TGTGCCAGCAGTTTGAGACAGATCTTCTACACCTTC	CASSLRQIFYTF
TRBV7-9	once	TRBJ1-2	NA	TGTGCCAGCAGCTTAGATTCGGGGGGCGGCTACACCTTC	CASSLDSGGGYTF
TRBV11-2	NA	TRBJ1-1	NA	TGTGCCAGCAGCTCCCGAGAGAACACTGAAGCTTTCTTT	CASSSRENTEAFF
TRBV15	NA	TRBJ2-7	TRBD1	TGTGCCACCAGCAGGGACAGGGTCTACGAGCAGTACTTC	CATSRDRVYEQYF
TRBV6-4	NA	TRBJ2-1	NA	TGTGCCAGCAGTGACTCGCGGAGGCCCCCCAATGAGCAGTTCTTC	CASSDSRRPPNEQFF
TRBV28	NA	TRBJ1-1	NA	TGTGCCAGCAGTTTAGGCAGGGTGATGAACACTGAAGCTTTCTTT	CASSLGRVMNTEAFF
TRBV7-2	NA	TRBJ2-1	TRBD2	TGTGCCAGCAGCTGGGGACTAGCGGGAGGGGGCAATGAGCAGTTCTTC	CASSWGLAGGGNEQFF
TRBV19	NA	TRBJ1-1	TRBD1	TGTGCCAGTTTTAACGCCAGGGGGATCGCTTTCTTT	CASFNARGIAFF
TRBV27	NA	TRBJ2-7	TRBD1	TGTGCCAGCAGATACGGGACAGCGACCTACGAGCAGTACTTC	CASRYGTATYEQYF
TRBV11-3	NA	TRBJ2-2	NA	TGTGCCAGCAGCTTTGGCGGAGATATCACCGGGGAGCTGTTTTTT	CASSFGGDITGELFF
TRBV7-2	NA	TRBJ2-3	TRBD2	TGTGCCAGCAGCTTATCTAGCGGGAGTACAGATACGCAGTATTTT	CASSLSSGSTDTQYF
TRBV28	NA	TRBJ1-4	NA	TGTGCCAGCACCCTGGCAGGCGCGAGGGATGAAAAACTGTTTTTT	CASTLAGARDEKLFF
TRBV7-3	NA	TRBJ2-3	TRBD1	TGTGCCAGCAGCTTAAATCCGGACAGGGAAAGAGTAGATACGCAGTATTTT	CASSLNPDRERVDTQYF
TRBV15	NA	TRBJ2-5	NA	TGTGCCACCAGCAGCGGGAAGTGGGAGACCCAGTACTTC	CATSSGKWETQYF
TRBV5-1	NA	TRBJ2-5	TRBD1	TGCGCCAGCAGCGAACGGGACAGGGGGCTGGAGACCCAGTACTTC	CASSERDRGLETQYF
TRBV5-5	few	TRBJ1-6	NA	TGTGCCAGCAGCCCAGTGACAGGAAATAATTCACCCCTCCACTTT	CASSPVTGNNSPLHF
TRBV5-5	NA	TRBJ2-2	TRBD1	TGTGCCAGCAGTTTGACGGGACAGGGGAGGGTCACCGGGGAGCTGTTTTTT	CASSLTGQGRVTGELFF
TRBV28	NA	TRBJ2-1	NA	TGTGCCTCTACTCAAGTAGACAATGAGCAGTTCTTC	CASTQVDNEQFF
TRBV7-9	few	TRBJ2-7	NA	TGTGCCAGCAGCCCCCGTTCCGGCTACGAGCAGTACTTC	CASSPRSGYEQYF
TRBV19	few	TRBJ2-6	TRBD1	TGTGCCAGTAGTATAGCGGGACAGGGAATCTCTGGGGCCAACGTCCTGACTTTC	CASSIAGQGISGANVLTF
TRBV7-9	NA	TRBJ2-7	NA	TGTGCCAGCAGCTCGTCCGGGACTCTCTACGAGCAGTACTTC	CASSSSGTLYEQYF
TRBV2	NA	TRBJ1-1	TRBD1	TGTGCCAACAGGGGGCTCACTGAAGCTTTCTTT	CANRGLTEAFF
TRBV28	NA	TRBJ2-7	NA	TGTGCCAGCGGGTCGACAGGTACGGACGAGCAGTACTTC	CASGSTGTDEQYF
TRBV5-1	once	TRBJ2-3	NA	TGCGCCAGCAGCCTCTCCCCGGCGGCTGGAGATACGCAGTATTTT	CASSLSPAAGDTQYF
TRBV18	NA	TRBJ2-7	TRBD2	TGTGCCAGCTCACCAGAGTTCGGCGGGGGGCGTTTCTACGAGCAGTACTTC	CASSPEFGGGRFYEQYF
TRBV28	NA	TRBJ2-7	NA	TGTGCCAGCAGTTTATTCGGAATGGGGCCGACCTACGAGCAGTACTTC	CASSLFGMGPTYEQYF
TRBV7-2	NA	TRBJ2-2	TRBD2	TGTGCCAGCTCTAAACTAGCGCTTTCCCTTAAGAACACCGGGGAGCTGTTTTTT	CASSKLALSLKNTGELFF
TRBV10-3	NA	TRBJ2-7	NA	TGTGCCATCAGCGCGGGGGCAGAAGCTGTCTACGAGCAGTACTTC	CAISAGAEAVYEQYF
TRBV5-1	NA	TRBJ2-7	NA	TGCGCCAGCCTCACCCCTAGGACTAAACAATTC	CASLTPRTKQF